This entry lists 18 T cell receptor beta chains sequenced from one sample in a study of OX40 agonist ivuxolimab in advanced cancers. Some clones are missing from TCRdb's copy, which holds only in-frame ones; the method was immunoSEQ multiplex PCR. The sample lists some 130,000 clones, about nine tenths occurring once. The specimen was CD4+ or CD8+ T cells sorted from blood, collected in a trial of the OX40 agonist ivuxolimab. These receptors were obtained from an adult with an advanced solid tumor such as melanoma, head and neck, liver or kidney cancer.

The V and J genes are TRBV27 and TRBJ1-2; 8 bases are shared with TRBD1. After removal of 7 bases from V and 8 bases from J, the junction contained 9 bases not matched to a gene. The length of the CDR3 is 13 residues. Germline assignment: CDR1 MNHEY and CDR2 SMNVEV (reference sequence). The CDR3, as DNA: TGTGCCAGCACCCGGACAGGGATCGAGGGCTACACCTTC. Translating it yields CASTRTGIEGYTF.

The chain combines TRBV30 with TRBJ1-1, with TRBD1 matching over 8 bases. V was pared by 6 bases and J by 0 bases, with 9 bases of the junction left unmatched. Germline V gene lookup returns CDR1 GTSNPN and CDR2 SVGIG (reference sequence). CDR3 length: 15 amino acids. DNA of the CDR3: TGTGCCTGCCGGGACAGGCTATTAATGAACACTGAAGCTTTCTTT. It encodes CACRDRLLMNTEAFF.

This chain links TRBV7-2 with TRBJ1-1; 9 bases match TRBD1. CDR3 length equals 17 residues. J was trimmed by 5 bases and V by 1 base; bases with no gene match: 11. Germline values: CDR1 SGHTA, CDR2 FQGNSA. CDR3 sequence: CASSLEGQGPRRTEAFF. DNA of the CDR3: TGTGCCAGCAGCTTAGAGGGACAGGGTCCCCGGAGGACTGAAGCTTTCTTT.

The V and J genes are TRBV21-1 and TRBJ2-2. TRBV21-1 is a pseudogene segment. The CDR3 loop spans 17 amino acids. The CDR3 DNA sequence: TGTGCCAGCAGCAAAGTGGGGCTAGCTCCGAACACCGGGGAGCTGTTTTTT. This encodes CASSKVGLAPNTGELFF.

The CDR3 reads CASSVAGGETQYF. CDR3 nucleotide sequence: TGTGCCAGCAGCGTAGCAGGGGGCGAGACCCAGTACTTC. J is TRBJ2-5 and V is TRBV9; 8 bases agree with TRBD1. Trimming took 0 bases from V and 5 from J; bases not matched to a gene: 0. This CDR3 has 13 residues. Germline CDR1 and CDR2: SGDLS and YYNGEE.

V and J are TRBV4-1 and TRBJ2-5; TRBD1 might be the D (8 bases). The CDR3 runs 18 residues. Looked up from germline, CDR1 is MGHRA and CDR2 is YSYEKL. V was cut by 3 bases and J by 1 base, with 21 bases left in between. The CDR3 loop is CASSHDPGQGGFQETQYF. The DNA of the CDR3 is TGCGCCAGCAGCCACGACCCTGGACAGGGAGGGTTCCAAGAGACCCAGTACTTC.

CDR3 bases: TGTGCCATCAGTGAAGGTAGCGGGAGTGGCGAGCAGTACTTC. Its protein is CAISEGSGSGEQYF. The chain joins TRBV10-3 to TRBJ2-7; 9 nucleotides align to TRBD2. Germline loops: CDR1 ENHRY, CDR2 SYGVKD. CDR3 length equals 14 residues. Losses at the gene ends were 3 bases for V and 6 bases for J; bases not matched to a gene: 6.

This chain connects TRBV27 to TRBJ1-5, with D perhaps TRBD1 (6 bases). Germline V lookup: CDR1 MNHEY, CDR2 SMNVEV (reference sequence). V was trimmed by 4 bases and J by 0 bases, leaving 10 bases between them. The CDR3 spans 15 residues. CDR3 protein: CASSSDSYSNQPQHF. CDR3 bases: TGTGCCAGCAGTTCGGACAGTTATAGCAATCAGCCCCAGCATTTT.

The chain employs TRBV2 and TRBJ1-4; TRBD1 matches at 7 bases. Trimming cost V 8 bases and J 3 bases; bases outside gene matches: 6. Germline V CDR1 and CDR2: SNHLY, FYNNEI. The CDR3 totals 14 residues. The CDR3 region has the DNA TGTGCCAGCGGGTTACAGGGGTCTAATGAAAAACTGTTTTTT. This gives the protein CASGLQGSNEKLFF.

The chain carries TRBV14 and TRBJ2-7, with TRBD1 matching 10 bases. The junction had 7 bases not matched to a gene; V was cut back by 4 bases and J by 1 base. CDR1 SGHDN and CDR2 FVKESK come from the germline V gene. The CDR3 runs to 16 residues. In DNA, the CDR3 is TGTGCCAGCAGCCCATTATGGACAGGGGGATCCTACGAGCAGTACTTC. Translation gives CASSPLWTGGSYEQYF.

As concerns this clone: At one end the junction does not follow the germline gene, possibly because of a read error. Here the CDR3 reads CGTKLGTSGTHEQYF. The CDR3 DNA reads TGCGGCACCAAATTGGGGACTAGCGGGACCCACGAGCAGTACTTC. The V and J genes are TRBV28 and TRBJ2-7; 13 bases are a match to TRBD2. Germline V CDR1 and CDR2: MDHEN, SYDVKM. The CDR3 is 15 residues long.

J is TRBJ1-1 and V is TRBV2; tentative D call: TRBD1 (6 bases). Germline CDR1 reads SNHLY; CDR2 reads FYNNEI. V lost 8 bases, J lost 1 base, and 14 bases lay in between. The length of the CDR3 is 14 residues. The CDR3 spells CASCPGQPNTEAFF. For the CDR3, the DNA is TGTGCCAGCTGCCCGGGACAACCGAACACTGAAGCTTTCTTT.

This chain uses TRBV10-3 with TRBJ1-2; D might be TRBD1 (5 bases). V lost 10 bases, J lost 4 bases, and 16 bases lay in between. Germline CDR1 and CDR2: ENHRY and SYGVKD. This CDR3 has 13 residues. CDR3 protein: CATGGGLGYGYTF. The CDR3 nucleotides read TGTGCCACCGGGGGTGGTTTGGGCTATGGCTACACCTTC.

This clone was picked up one time. J is TRBJ2-2 and V is TRBV7-3; D ambiguous. Between the trimmed V and J ends, which lost 1 base and 0 bases, there was a span of 6 bases. The CDR3 runs 15 residues. The germline gives CDR1 SGHTA, CDR2 FQGTGA. The CDR3 sequence is CASSLIPTNTGELFF. The CDR3 DNA is TGTGCCAGCAGCTTAATACCCACGAACACCGGGGAGCTGTTTTTT.

V is TRBV25-1 and J is TRBJ1-2; no firm D call. Germline-derived CDR1 and CDR2 are MGHDK and SYGVNS. Between the trimmed V and J ends, which lost 3 bases and 6 bases, there was a span of 11 bases. This CDR3 spans 13 amino acids. CDR3 nucleotide sequence: TGTGCCAGCAGTGAGGGAGCGAGGGATGGCTACACCTTC. Protein: CASSEGARDGYTF.

DNA of the CDR3: TGTGCCAGCAGTTCACACGGAGCCGGCTATGGCTACACCTTC. Its translation is CASSSHGAGYGYTF. The gene calls are TRBV27 and TRBJ1-2, with D hard to call. Per the germline V gene, CDR1 is MNHEY and CDR2 is SMNVEV (reference sequence). CDR3 length: 14 residues. V lost 4 bases and J lost 4, with 13 bases in between.

The chain carries TRBV5-1 and TRBJ1-2, with D perhaps matching TRBD1 (6 bases). This CDR3 spans 14 amino acids. The germline gives CDR1 SGHRS, CDR2 YFSETQ. Trimming pared 2 bases from V and 4 bases from J, leaving 12 bases between. CDR3 DNA sequence: TGCGCCAGCAGCTTTTCAGGGGTGGCCTATGGCTACACCTTC. Its translation: CASSFSGVAYGYTF.

The V gene is TRBV5-4, the J gene TRBJ2-3; 12 bases map to TRBD2. With 1 base clipped from V and 0 bases from J, the junction kept 3 bases outside the gene matches. CDR3 length: 17 amino acids. Germline assignment: CDR1 SGHNT and CDR2 YYREEE (reference sequence). The CDR3 region is CASSLFLAGGSTDTQYF. In nucleotides, the CDR3 is TGTGCCAGCAGCTTGTTTCTAGCGGGAGGGAGCACAGATACGCAGTATTTT. The full variable domain, rest sourced from reference TRBV5-4 and TRBJ2-3, is ETGVTQSPTHLIKTRGQQVTLRCSSQSGHNTVSWYQQALGQGPQFIFQYYREEENGRGNFPPRFSGLQFPNYSSELNVNALELDDSALYLCASSLFLAGGSTDTQYFGPGTRLTVL.